This is a list of T cell receptor beta chains from one sample in a study of technical replicates of blood from a few donors. Clones were read by immunoSEQ multiplex PCR, and TCRdb kept only the in-frame ones, dropping some. The repertoire holds tens of thousands of clones, with approximately 92% as singletons. The sample was PBMCs. The receptors come from a human donor in good health. Some clones in this sample may be carry-over from other donors' samples. The CDR3 runs from the conserved cysteine through the conserved F or W. The order of the fields is D gene, J gene, clone size, V gene, CDR3 DNA, CDR3 protein. A D gene is named only where the DNA matches it firmly. Clone size is given for some rows only: seen once, a few or many times, or a class if the clone is expanded.

-,TRBJ1-4,once,TRBV7-2,TGTGCCAGCAGCCGGGACTCGTTGGCAACTAATGAAAAACTGTTTTTT,CASSRDSLATNEKLFF
-,TRBJ2-7,-,TRBV11-2,TGTGCCAGCAGCGACCGGGTCTGGGCCTACGAGCAGTACTTC,CASSDRVWAYEQYF
TRBD1,TRBJ1-2,-,TRBV12-5,TGTGCTAGTGAGCTTTCCTTGGGGACAGGGGAGCAGTGGGGCTACACCTTC,CASELSLGTGEQWGYTF
-,TRBJ2-5,-,TRBV9,TGTGCCAGCAACCCTAGCGTGAAATATCAAGAGACCCAGTACTTC,CASNPSVKYQETQYF
-,TRBJ2-3,-,TRBV4-3,TGCGCCAGCAGCCAGACTATAAAAGATACGCAGTATTTT,CASSQTIKDTQYF
-,TRBJ1-2,-,TRBV28,TGTGCCAGACCACGAGAGGACTATGGCTACACCTTC,CARPREDYGYTF
-,TRBJ2-5,-,TRBV6-9,TGTGCCAGCAGTTATTCGAATCCAGGAAAAGAGACCCAGTACTTC,CASSYSNPGKETQYF
-,TRBJ2-1,once,TRBV4-3,TGCGCCAGCAGCCAAGCGCTGGGGCCCTCAACCTCCTACAATGAGCAGTTCTTC,CASSQALGPSTSYNEQFF
TRBD2,TRBJ2-5,once,TRBV4-2,TGTGCCAGCAGCCAAGATGTGACTAGCCGAGAGACCCAGTACTTC,CASSQDVTSRETQYF
TRBD1,TRBJ1-1,-,TRBV25-1,TGTGCCAGCAGTGACCGGGACAGGAACACTGAAGCTTTCTTT,CASSDRDRNTEAFF
TRBD1,TRBJ2-7,-,TRBV7-8,TGTGCCAGCAGCTTACCGGGACAGCGTACCTACGAGCAGTACTTC,CASSLPGQRTYEQYF
-,TRBJ2-4,-,TRBV15,TGTGCCACCAGCAGATGGAGGGAAAACATTCAGTACTTC,CATSRWRENIQYF
-,TRBJ1-2,once,TRBV28,TGTGCCAGCAGGATTGAGTTTGGCTACACCTTC,CASRIEFGYTF
-,TRBJ1-6,-,TRBV9,TGTGCCAGCAGCGTATTTGAGGAGGTAGGGCCCCTCCACTTT,CASSVFEEVGPLHF
TRBD1,TRBJ1-6,-,TRBV4-3,TGCGCCAGCAGACGCCAAACAGGGGAGAAATCACCCCTCCACTTT,CASRRQTGEKSPLHF
TRBD2,TRBJ2-5,-,TRBV2,TGTGCCAGCAGTGAGACTAGCGGGAGAGAGACCCAGTACTTC,CASSETSGRETQYF
-,TRBJ2-3,-,TRBV7-3,TGTGCCAGCAGCTTAACAACAAGGGGCCGCACAGATACGCAGTATTTT,CASSLTTRGRTDTQYF
-,TRBJ2-1,few,TRBV4-1,TGCGCCAGCAGCCAAGAAGGTCCAGGGGTGGGTGAGCAGTTCTTC,CASSQEGPGVGEQFF
TRBD1,TRBJ2-7,few,TRBV6-1,TGTGCCAGCAGCCGGGACAGGGGGCGCGACGAGCAGTACTTC,CASSRDRGRDEQYF
TRBD1,TRBJ2-1,-,TRBV5-6,TGTGCCAGCAGCTCGGCAACCGGGACAGGGGTCTACAATGAGCAGTTCTTC,CASSSATGTGVYNEQFF
TRBD2,TRBJ2-3,-,TRBV7-3,TGTGCCAGCAGCTCGGGTTGGTCGCGGGGGGTAACAGATACGCAGTATTTT,CASSSGWSRGVTDTQYF
-,TRBJ2-3,-,TRBV9,TGTGCCAGCAGCGTAGAGACTACAGATACGCAGTATTTT,CASSVETTDTQYF
-,TRBJ1-1,-,TRBV11-3,TGTGCCAGCAGCTCCCGTGACACTGAAGCTTTCTTT,CASSSRDTEAFF
-,TRBJ2-7,-,TRBV5-1,TGCGCCAGCAGCCCCGGAGGGGGCCACAACTCCTACGAGCAGTACTTC,CASSPGGGHNSYEQYF
-,TRBJ2-5,once,TRBV12-5,TGTGCTAGTGGTCCGCAGGGGGGCGAGACCCAGTACTTC,CASGPQGGETQYF
-,TRBJ1-5,-,TRBV15,TGTGCCACCAGCAGCGTGGGCAATAGCAATCAGCCCCAGCATTTT,CATSSVGNSNQPQHF
-,TRBJ1-1,few,TRBV6-5,TGTGCCAGCAGTTACTGGGGAACAGGGCAGAACACTGAAGCTTTCTTT,CASSYWGTGQNTEAFF
-,TRBJ2-3,-,TRBV6-4,TGTGCCAGCAGTGCGACCGGGGGTAGTGATACGCAGTATTTT,CASSATGGSDTQYF
TRBD1,TRBJ2-1,-,TRBV18,TGTGCCAGCTCACCAATGACGACAGGGGGCACCTACAATGAGCAGTTCTTC,CASSPMTTGGTYNEQFF
-,TRBJ1-3,-,TRBV11-2,TGTGCCAGCAGCGCGACAGGAGGTAATGGAAACACCATATATTTT,CASSATGGNGNTIYF
TRBD1,TRBJ2-5,-,TRBV28,TGTGCCAGCACCTTCCGGGACAGGCCTACAGAGACCCAGTACTTC,CASTFRDRPTETQYF
TRBD2,TRBJ2-1,-,TRBV7-8,TGTGCCAGCAGAGTGGGACTAGCGGGGGGCCTTAGCTACAATGAGCAGTTCTTC,CASRVGLAGGLSYNEQFF
TRBD1,TRBJ2-2,-,TRBV2,TGTGCCAGCATCGGGACAGGGAGCACCGGGGAGCTGTTTTTT,CASIGTGSTGELFF
-,TRBJ1-1,once,TRBV10-3,TGTGCCATCAGTGACAGGGTATTGAACACTGAAGCTTTCTTT,CAISDRVLNTEAFF
-,TRBJ2-1,-,TRBV4-2,TGTGCCAGCAGCCAAGGGACGGGAGCCTACAATGAGCAGTTCTTC,CASSQGTGAYNEQFF
-,TRBJ2-7,-,TRBV4-1,TGCGCCAGCAGCCGCGAAGCCACCTACGAGCAGTACTTC,CASSREATYEQYF
-,TRBJ2-3,-,TRBV2,TGTGCCAGCACAAGGAGGGACGTAGACACAGATACGCAGTATTTT,CASTRRDVDTDTQYF